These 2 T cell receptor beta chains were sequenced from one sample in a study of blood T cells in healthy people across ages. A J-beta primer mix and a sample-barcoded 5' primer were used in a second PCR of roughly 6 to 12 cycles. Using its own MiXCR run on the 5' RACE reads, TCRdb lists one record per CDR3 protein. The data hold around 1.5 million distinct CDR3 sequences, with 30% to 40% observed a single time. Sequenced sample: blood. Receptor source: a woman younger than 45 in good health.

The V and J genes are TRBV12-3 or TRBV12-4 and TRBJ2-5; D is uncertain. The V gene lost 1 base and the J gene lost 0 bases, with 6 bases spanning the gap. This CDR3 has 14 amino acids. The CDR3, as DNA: TGTGCCAGCAGTTTAGTACTGTACCAAGAGACCCAGTACTTC. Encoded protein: CASSLVLYQETQYF.

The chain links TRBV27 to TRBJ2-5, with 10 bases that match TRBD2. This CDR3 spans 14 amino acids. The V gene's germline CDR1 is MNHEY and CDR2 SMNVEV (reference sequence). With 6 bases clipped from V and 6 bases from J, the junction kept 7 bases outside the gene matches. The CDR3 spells CASSISGGTKTQYF. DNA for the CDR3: TGTGCCAGCAGCATTAGCGGGGGGACTAAGACCCAGTACTTC.